One sample yielded the 15 T cell receptor beta chains listed below, sequenced in a study of blood T cell repertoires in COVID-19. Some clones are missing from TCRdb's copy, which holds only in-frame ones; the method was immunoSEQ multiplex PCR. The sample records about 310,000 clones, roughly 87% being singletons. The sequencing sample was made of peripheral blood. The receptors come from a man aged 50-60 years with active or convalescent COVID-19.

V usage is TRBV29-1 and J usage is TRBJ1-4, with 9 bases lining up with TRBD1. Germline CDR1 and CDR2: SQVTM and ANQGSEA. The junction had 13 bases not matched to a gene; V was cut back by 6 bases and J by 8 bases. This CDR3 region has 15 residues. CDR3 loop: CSVLETGTGLEKLFF. CDR3 nucleotides: TGCAGCGTCCTAGAAACCGGGACAGGGCTCGAAAAACTGTTTTTT.

V is TRBV10-2 and J is TRBJ2-1; 8 bases are shared with TRBD1. Germline CDR1 reads WSHSY; CDR2 reads SAAADI. The CDR3 loop spans 16 amino acids. Unmatched junction bases numbered 10, after V lost 2 bases and J lost 7 bases. The CDR3, as DNA: TGCGCCAGCAGTGAGAGGACAGGGAAGGGTACGAATGAGCAGTTCTTC. This gives the protein CASSERTGKGTNEQFF.

The chain is built from TRBV4-2 and TRBJ1-5; no definite D call. V was clipped by 0 bases and J by 6 bases, with 9 bases between them. The CDR3 sequence is 14 residues long. Germline-derived CDR1 and CDR2 are LGHNA and YNFKEQ. CDR3 coding DNA: TGTGCCAGCAGCCAAGATCTAACCGGTCAGCCCCAGCATTTT. It is translated as CASSQDLTGQPQHF.

The chain combines TRBV19 with TRBJ2-2, with 8 positions matching TRBD2. The ends lost 7 bases at V and 3 bases at J; junction bases unmatched: 10. The CDR3 is 16 residues long. The germline gives CDR1 LNHDA, CDR2 SQIVND (reference sequence). The CDR3 is CASNPGGAAYTGELFF. CDR3 coding DNA: TGTGCCAGTAATCCCGGGGGGGCCGCCTACACCGGGGAGCTGTTTTTT. Based on the CDR3 plus reference TRBV19 and TRBJ2-2, the full variable domain is DGGITQSPKYLFRKEGQNVTLSCEQNLNHDAMYWYRQDPGQGLRLIYYSQIVNDFQKGDIAEGYSVSREKKESFPLTVTSAQKNPTAFYLCASNPGGAAYTGELFFGEGSRLTVL.

This sequence joins TRBV27 and TRBJ1-4; D ambiguous. The CDR3 has 13 amino acids. Germline V CDR1 and CDR2: MNHEY, SMNVEV (reference sequence). Deletions cut 0 bases from V and 14 bases from J, with 13 bases between. The CDR3 reads CASSLSSGMQLFF. The CDR3 DNA follows: TGTGCCAGCAGTTTATCTTCGGGGATGCAGCTGTTTTTT.

This chain links TRBV7-3 with TRBJ2-3, with 8 bases matching TRBD1. CDR3 length: 13 residues. Per the germline V gene, CDR1 is SGHTA and CDR2 is FQGTGA. J was trimmed by 5 bases and V by 5 bases; bases with no gene match: 3. The CDR3 loop reads CASSLQGGDTQYF. CDR3 sequence (DNA): TGTGCCAGCAGCCTACAGGGGGGAGATACGCAGTATTTT.

The V and J genes are TRBV5-6 and TRBJ1-2; D is uncertain. Between the trimmed V and J ends, which lost 3 bases and 7 bases, there was a span of 7 bases. The V gene's germline CDR1 is SGHDT and CDR2 YYEEEE. CDR3 size: 11 residues. The CDR3 protein is CASSSEGGYTF. The CDR3 DNA sequence: TGTGCCAGCAGCTCCGAGGGTGGCTACACCTTC.

The chain carries TRBV2 and TRBJ2-5, with D possibly TRBD1 on 5 matching bases. Trimming removed 7 bases from V and 4 bases from J, with 10 bases in between. The CDR3 has 12 residues. Per germline, CDR1 SNHLY and CDR2 FYNNEI. CDR3 region: CASKDNRETQYF. CDR3 coding DNA: TGTGCCAGCAAGGACAACCGAGAGACCCAGTACTTC.

DNA for the CDR3: TGTGCCATCAGTGAGTCATATGGACTAGCGGGAGTCTACAATGAGCAGTTCTTC. Encoded protein: CAISESYGLAGVYNEQFF. The V and J genes are TRBV10-3 and TRBJ2-1, with 13 bases that match TRBD2. Germline CDR1 and CDR2: ENHRY and SYGVKD. V was pared by 0 bases and J by 3 bases, with 5 bases of the junction left unmatched. The CDR3 extends over 18 amino acids.

The V gene is TRBV28, the J gene TRBJ1-2; weak D call: TRBD1 (6 bases). The CDR3 spans 15 residues. The V and J ends lost 4 bases and 0 bases respectively, with 12 bases between them. Per the germline V gene, CDR1 is MDHEN and CDR2 is SYDVKM. This CDR3 is CASSSGTIANYGYTF. CDR3 DNA sequence: TGTGCCAGCAGTTCCGGGACAATAGCTAACTATGGCTACACCTTC.

This chain connects TRBV9 to TRBJ1-3, with D possibly matching TRBD1 (5 bases). The V end lost 3 bases, the J end lost 0 bases, and 7 bases lay between the germline ends. The length of the CDR3 is 14 residues. From germline, CDR1 is SGDLS and CDR2 YYNGEE. The CDR3 reads CASSGGHSGNTIYF. In DNA, the CDR3 is TGTGCCAGCAGCGGGGGCCACTCTGGAAACACCATATATTTT.

V and J are TRBV2 and TRBJ1-3; D uncertain. The germline V and J ends were trimmed by 3 bases and 5 bases, with 14 bases remaining between them. Germline CDR1 SNHLY, CDR2 FYNNEI. The CDR3 loop spans 15 amino acids. The CDR3 DNA reads as TGTGCCAGCAGTGATCTAACAGATGGCCGAAACACCATATATTTT. This codes for CASSDLTDGRNTIYF.

The J gene is TRBJ1-2, the V gene TRBV18; the D gene is possibly TRBD1 (5 bases). Trimming shortened V by 4 bases and J by 3 bases, and 9 bases separated the two germline ends. CDR3 length equals 13 residues. From germline, CDR1 is KGHSH and CDR2 LQKENI. The CDR3 region has the DNA TGTGCCAGCTCACAAGACAGAGACTATGGCTACACCTTC. Its translation is CASSQDRDYGYTF.

The chain employs TRBV11-1 and TRBJ2-5; possible D gene TRBD2, 5 bases. The germline V gene has CDR1 SGHAT and CDR2 FQDESV (reference sequence). CDR3 size: 13 residues. The V and J ends lost 5 bases and 5 bases respectively, with 12 bases between them. CDR3 protein: CASSPGLRETQYF. For the CDR3, the DNA is TGTGCCAGCAGCCCGGGATTGAGGGAGACCCAGTACTTC. Full variable domain (remainder filled in from reference TRBV11-1 and TRBJ2-5): EAEVAQSPRYKITEKSQAVAFWCDPISGHATLYWYRQILGQGPELLVQFQDESVVDDSQLPKDRFSAERLKGVDSTLKIQPAELGDSAMYLCASSPGLRETQYFGPGTRLLVL.

V and J are TRBV6-6 and TRBJ1-1, with 10 bases that match TRBD1. Germline-derived CDR1 and CDR2 are MNHNY and SVGAGI (reference sequence). The V and J ends lost 5 bases and 1 base, in that order; junction bases with no gene match: 7. This CDR3 is 16 amino acids long. CDR3: CASSALRQGANTEAFF. The CDR3 DNA sequence: TGTGCCAGCAGTGCCCTACGACAGGGGGCGAACACTGAAGCTTTCTTT.